The clone carrying this T cell receptor beta chain was recorded once. In the authors' workflow: Amplification of reference gene primers was used by the study to estimate nucleated cell counts. Profiling relied on immunoSEQ multiplex PCR, and the TCRdb table lists in-frame clones only, not all of them. V and J calls and clone size are as listed in that table; D and trimming were resolved from the DNA. In the table there are approximately 89,000 clones, 81% of which are singletons. This record belongs to a study of blood T cell repertoires in COVID-19. Overall study: Samples of COVID-19 (acute and convalescent) were obtained from the United States, Italy and Spain. PBMCs, B-cell-depleted T cells, or T cells provided the cDNA or gDNA that made up the material.

The germline V and J ends were trimmed by 0 bases and 8 bases, with 14 bases remaining between them. CDR1 is SGHKS and CDR2 is YYEKEE in the germline V gene (reference sequence). The CDR3 is made up of 15 amino acids. Input material: peripheral blood. This clonotype originated in a human donor in a cohort sampled during active COVID-19. The chain recombines TRBV5-5 with TRBJ1-4, with D maybe TRBD1 (5 bases). The CDR3 nucleotides are TGTGCCAGCAGCTTGGGAGCCAGGGTGGAAGAAAAACTGTTTTTT. Its protein product is CASSLGARVEEKLFF.